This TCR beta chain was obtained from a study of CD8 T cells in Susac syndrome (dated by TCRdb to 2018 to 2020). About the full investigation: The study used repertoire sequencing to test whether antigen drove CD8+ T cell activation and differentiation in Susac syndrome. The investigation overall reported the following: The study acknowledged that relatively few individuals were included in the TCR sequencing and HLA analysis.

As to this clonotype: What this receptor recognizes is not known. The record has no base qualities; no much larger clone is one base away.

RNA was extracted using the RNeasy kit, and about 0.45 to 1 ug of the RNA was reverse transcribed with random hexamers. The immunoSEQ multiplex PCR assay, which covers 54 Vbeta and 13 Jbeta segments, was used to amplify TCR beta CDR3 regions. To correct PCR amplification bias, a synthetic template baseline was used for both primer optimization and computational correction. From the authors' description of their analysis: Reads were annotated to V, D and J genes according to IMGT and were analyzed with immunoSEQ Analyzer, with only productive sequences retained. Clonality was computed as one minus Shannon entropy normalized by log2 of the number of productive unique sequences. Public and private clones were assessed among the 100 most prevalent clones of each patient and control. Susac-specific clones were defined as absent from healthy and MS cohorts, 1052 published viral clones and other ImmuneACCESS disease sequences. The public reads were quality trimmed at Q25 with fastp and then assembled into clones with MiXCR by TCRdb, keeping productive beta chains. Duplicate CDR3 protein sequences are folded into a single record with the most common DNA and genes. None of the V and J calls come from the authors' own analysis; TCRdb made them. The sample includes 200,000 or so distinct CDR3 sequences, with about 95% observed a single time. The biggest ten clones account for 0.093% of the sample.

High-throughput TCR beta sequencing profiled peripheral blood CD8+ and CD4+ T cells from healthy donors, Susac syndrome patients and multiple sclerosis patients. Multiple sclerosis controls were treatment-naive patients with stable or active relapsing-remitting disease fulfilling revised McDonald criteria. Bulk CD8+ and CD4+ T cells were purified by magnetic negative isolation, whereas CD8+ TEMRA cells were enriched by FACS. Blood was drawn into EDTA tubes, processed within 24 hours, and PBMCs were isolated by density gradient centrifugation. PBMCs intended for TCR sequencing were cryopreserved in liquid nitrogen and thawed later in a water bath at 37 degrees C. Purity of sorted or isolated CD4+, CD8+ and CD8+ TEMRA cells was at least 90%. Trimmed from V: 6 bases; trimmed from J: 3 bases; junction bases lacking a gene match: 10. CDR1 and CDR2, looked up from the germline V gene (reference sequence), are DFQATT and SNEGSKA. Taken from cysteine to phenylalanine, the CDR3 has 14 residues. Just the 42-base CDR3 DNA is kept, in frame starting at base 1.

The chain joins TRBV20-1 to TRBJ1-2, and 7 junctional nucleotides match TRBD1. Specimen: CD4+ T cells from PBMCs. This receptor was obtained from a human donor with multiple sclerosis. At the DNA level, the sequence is TGCAGTGCAATGATTCGACAGGGATACTATGGCTACACCTTC. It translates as CSAMIRQGYYGYTF.